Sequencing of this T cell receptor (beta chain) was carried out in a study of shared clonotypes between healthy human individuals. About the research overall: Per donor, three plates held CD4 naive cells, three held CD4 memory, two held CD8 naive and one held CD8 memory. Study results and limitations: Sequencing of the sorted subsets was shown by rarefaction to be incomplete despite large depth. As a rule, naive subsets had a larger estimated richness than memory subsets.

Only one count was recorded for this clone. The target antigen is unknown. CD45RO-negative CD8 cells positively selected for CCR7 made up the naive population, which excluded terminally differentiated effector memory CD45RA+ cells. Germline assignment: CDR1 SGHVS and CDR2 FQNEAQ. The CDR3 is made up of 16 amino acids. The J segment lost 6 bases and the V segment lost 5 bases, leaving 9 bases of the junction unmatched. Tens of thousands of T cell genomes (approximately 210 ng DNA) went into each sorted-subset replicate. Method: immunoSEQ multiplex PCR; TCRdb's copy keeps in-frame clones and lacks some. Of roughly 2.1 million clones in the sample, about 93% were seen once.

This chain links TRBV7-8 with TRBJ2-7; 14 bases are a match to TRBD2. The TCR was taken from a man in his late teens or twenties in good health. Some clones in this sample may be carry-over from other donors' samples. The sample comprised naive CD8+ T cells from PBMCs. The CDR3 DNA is TGTGCCAGCAGCGCGCGACCGGGACTAGCGGGAGTCGAGCAGTACTTC. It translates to CASSARPGLAGVEQYF.